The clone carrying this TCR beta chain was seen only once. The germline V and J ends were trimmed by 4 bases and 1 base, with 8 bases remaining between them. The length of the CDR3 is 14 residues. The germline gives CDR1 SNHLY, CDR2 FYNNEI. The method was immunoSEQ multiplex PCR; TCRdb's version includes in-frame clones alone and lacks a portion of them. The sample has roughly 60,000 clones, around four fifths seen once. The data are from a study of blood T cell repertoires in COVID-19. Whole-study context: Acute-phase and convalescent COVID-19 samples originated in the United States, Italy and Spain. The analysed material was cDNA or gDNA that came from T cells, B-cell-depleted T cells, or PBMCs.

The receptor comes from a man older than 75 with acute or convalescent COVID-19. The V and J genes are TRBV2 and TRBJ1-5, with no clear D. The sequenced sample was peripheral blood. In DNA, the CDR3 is TGTGCCAGCAGTGTGACGGGGAGCAATCAGCCCCAGCATTTT. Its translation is CASSVTGSNQPQHF.